The T cell receptor beta chain described here comes from a study of T-cell memory formation after mild COVID-19. Overall study results and limits: Pre-infection memory contained some responding clones, which suggested that cross-reactive memory had joined. Nothing showed for sure that second-wave clones peaking on day 37 were SARS-CoV-2 specific. Balance between CD4 and CD8 was seen in clones contracting day 15 to 85, and a CD4+ lean was seen in later expanders.

Barcoded TCR alpha and TCR beta cDNA libraries with UMIs came from 5'RACE using constant-segment primers. TCRdb processed the 5' RACE reads anew with MiXCR; each CDR3 protein has one entry. The sample records around 510,000 distinct CDR3 sequences, about a fifth being singletons. On this clonotype itself: Its antigen is currently unknown.

Germline CDR1 reads SGHTA; CDR2 reads FQGNSA. The CDR3 contains 18 residues. J gave up 0 bases and V 5 bases, and 14 bases lay outside the gene matches. The sequenced sample was PBMCs or a T cell subset sorted from them (not recorded which). The chain is built from TRBV7-2 and TRBJ2-5, with 8 nucleotides matching TRBD1. The receptor was derived from an adult woman who had mild COVID-19 (a few samples of this study predate the infection). Cell type and time point are not known. The DNA of the CDR3 is TGTGCCAGCAGCCGCACCCAGGGGGCTAGCGAGTACCAAGAGACCCAGTACTTC. Amino acids: CASSRTQGASEYQETQYF. The full variable domain, its missing parts supplied by reference TRBV7-2 and TRBJ2-5, is GAGVSQSPSNKVTEKGKDVELRCDPISGHTALYWYRQSLGQGLEFLIYFQGNSAPDKSGLPSDRFSAERTGGSVSTLTIQRTQQEDSAVYLCASSRTQGASEYQETQYFGPGTRLLVL.